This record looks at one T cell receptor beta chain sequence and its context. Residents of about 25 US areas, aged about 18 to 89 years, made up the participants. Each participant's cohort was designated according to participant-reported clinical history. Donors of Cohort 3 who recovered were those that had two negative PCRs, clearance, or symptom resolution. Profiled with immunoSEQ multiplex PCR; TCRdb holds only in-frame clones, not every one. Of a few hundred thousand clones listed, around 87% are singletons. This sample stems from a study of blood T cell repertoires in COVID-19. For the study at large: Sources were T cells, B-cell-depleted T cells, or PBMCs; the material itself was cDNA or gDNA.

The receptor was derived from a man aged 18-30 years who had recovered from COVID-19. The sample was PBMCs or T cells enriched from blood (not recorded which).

DNA for the CDR3: TGCAGCGTTTCCCGTGGAGCGGAGGGGCAGCCCCAGCATTTT. Protein sequence: CSVSRGAEGQPQHF. The chain is built from TRBV29-1 and TRBJ1-5; D may be TRBD1 (5 bases). The germline gives CDR1 SQVTM, CDR2 ANQGSEA. The length of the CDR3 is 14 residues. V lost 5 bases and J lost 7, with 18 bases in between.